The present T cell receptor (beta chain) was sequenced within a study of T cells in Graves' hyperthyroidism and ophthalmopathy. On this clonotype itself: Its antigen remains unidentified.

Amplified TCR beta CDR3 regions came from RNA transcripts. Initially, a first-round RT-PCR of the TCR CDR3 employed the HTBI primer set. TCRdb re-called the multiplex PCR reads through MiXCR, storing one row per CDR3 protein. This table holds fewer than 750,000 distinct CDR3 sequences, around 46% found once. Looked up from germline, CDR1 is SGHAT and CDR2 is FQNNGV. The CDR3 spans 16 residues. Unmatched junction bases numbered 11, after V lost 4 bases and J lost 3 bases. General study results and limits: Ophthalmopathy could be told apart from stable hyperthyroidism with a 13 V-J model.

This rearrangement joins TRBV11-2 to TRBJ2-5; 7 nucleotides match TRBD1. Sequencing input: peripheral blood or thyroid tissue (not recorded which). The source of this sequence is a woman aged 18-35 years with Graves' hyperthyroidism. The CDR3, as DNA: TGTGCCAGCAGCTCATCCCTAGGAGACAGGGAAGAGACCCAGTACTTC. Its protein product is CASSSSLGDREETQYF.